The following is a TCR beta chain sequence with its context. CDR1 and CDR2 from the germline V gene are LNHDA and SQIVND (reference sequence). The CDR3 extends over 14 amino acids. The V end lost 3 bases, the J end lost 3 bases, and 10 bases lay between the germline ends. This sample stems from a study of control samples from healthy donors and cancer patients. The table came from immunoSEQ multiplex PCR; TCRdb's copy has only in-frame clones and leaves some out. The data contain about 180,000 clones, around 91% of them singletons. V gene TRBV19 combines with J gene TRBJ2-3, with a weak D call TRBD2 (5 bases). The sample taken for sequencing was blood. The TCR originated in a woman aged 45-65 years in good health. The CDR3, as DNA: TGTGCCAGTAGTATGTGGCGGGTGACAGATACGCAGTATTTT. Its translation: CASSMWRVTDTQYF.